These 21 T cell receptor beta chains originate from one sample sequenced in a study of multiple sclerosis patients with progressive multifocal leukoencephalopathy (dated by TCRdb to the late 2010s). The library was produced with the immunoSEQ multiplex PCR assay. TCRdb limited this immuneACCESS table to in-frame rearrangements with V and J called. A share of clones is missing; checked studies link under half to unresolved V genes, and the rest is unexplained. This sample has some 30,000 clones in its table, and about 92% of those were observed once. The ten most abundant clones make up 1.9% of the sample. Taken with the paper, the label for time point translates to: before natalizumab initiation. Material: PBMCs. These receptors originate from a man aged 25 to 40 with multiple sclerosis.

This clone showed up just once. This chain joins TRBV6-5 and TRBJ2-7; 12 bases are shared with TRBD1. The CDR3 has 15 residues. With V trimmed by 5 bases and J by 2 bases, 4 bases remained unmatched. Germline values: CDR1 MNHEY, CDR2 SVGAGI. The DNA for the CDR3 is TGTGCCAGCAGTCCCCGGGACAGGGGGCCCTACGAGCAGTACTTC. It codes for CASSPRDRGPYEQYF.

This chain links TRBV29-1 with TRBJ2-3; unclear D gene. Germline assignment: CDR1 SQVTM and CDR2 ANQGSEA. Trimming took off 5 bases at V and 0 bases at J, with 30 bases between the two ends. This CDR3 has 20 amino acids. The CDR3 DNA sequence: TGCAGCGTTCTAGATTGGCGAGCGCTACCGGCCCCCCCTAGCACAGATACGCAGTATTTT. Its protein product is CSVLDWRALPAPPSTDTQYF.

This clone has only one observation. The gene calls are TRBV18 and TRBJ2-2; no firm D call. The ends were cut back, 6 bases at V and 4 bases at J, with 9 bases in the middle. This CDR3 region has 13 residues. Germline CDR1 reads KGHSH; CDR2 reads LQKENI. CDR3 sequence: CASSPLFTGELFF. The CDR3 coding sequence is TGTGCCAGCTCCCCCTTATTCACCGGGGAGCTGTTTTTT.

The chain has TRBV19 and TRBJ1-1; D is possibly TRBD1 (6 bases). Trimming took 0 bases from V and 1 from J, leaving 9 bases between them. CDR1 and CDR2 (germline): LNHDA, SQIVND (reference sequence). CDR3 length: 15 residues. CDR3 loop: CASSIDAGENTEAFF. The CDR3 DNA reads TGTGCCAGTAGTATAGATGCAGGGGAGAACACTGAAGCTTTCTTT.

The chain combines TRBV7-3 with TRBJ2-3; D is perhaps TRBD2 (6 bases). This CDR3 region has 14 residues. The V end lost 3 bases, the J end lost 0 bases, and 7 bases lay between the germline ends. CDR1 and CDR2 from the germline V gene are SGHTA and FQGTGA. CDR3 residues: CASSFGTSTDTQYF. The CDR3 nucleotides are TGTGCCAGCAGCTTCGGGACTAGCACAGATACGCAGTATTTT.

V usage is TRBV13 and J usage is TRBJ1-3, with D maybe TRBD1 (5 bases). This CDR3 has 22 residues. The germline CDR1 and CDR2 sequences are PRHDT and FYEKMQ (reference sequence). The V end lost 4 bases, the J end lost 0 bases, and 31 bases lay between the germline ends. The CDR3 DNA follows: TGTGCCAGCAGCTCCACGGACTTACTCTCCCTCTATGGGACGGTCTCTGGAAACACCATATATTTT. Its translation is CASSSTDLLSLYGTVSGNTIYF.

The genes are TRBV9 and TRBJ1-2; 9 nucleotides agree with TRBD1. Trimming took 3 bases from V and 5 from J; bases not matched to a gene: 8. This CDR3 comprises 15 residues. The germline gives CDR1 SGDLS, CDR2 YYNGEE. Here the CDR3 reads CASSAGTGRVYGYTF. In nucleotides, the CDR3 is TGTGCCAGCAGCGCCGGGACAGGGAGAGTATATGGCTACACCTTC.

V and J are TRBV19 and TRBJ1-1; D is ambiguous. Trimming removed 4 bases from V and 1 base from J, with 13 bases in between. The CDR3 is 15 amino acids. Germline CDR1 reads LNHDA; CDR2 reads SQIVND (reference sequence). CDR3 bases: TGTGCCAGTAGTACCCTGGAGATTTCGAACACTGAAGCTTTCTTT. Residues: CASSTLEISNTEAFF.

The J gene is TRBJ2-7, the V gene TRBV5-4, with 12 nucleotides matching TRBD2. The V gene's germline CDR1 is SGHNT and CDR2 YYREEE (reference sequence). V lost 4 bases and J lost 6; bases outside the gene matches: 5. There are 14 residues in the CDR3. The DNA of the CDR3 is TGTGCCAGCAGCAAGACTAGCGGGAGCGCCGAGCAGTACTTC. This translates into CASSKTSGSAEQYF. The full variable domain, its missing parts supplied by reference TRBV5-4 and TRBJ2-7, is ETGVTQSPTHLIKTRGQQVTLRCSSQSGHNTVSWYQQALGQGPQFIFQYYREEENGRGNFPPRFSGLQFPNYSSELNVNALELDDSALYLCASSKTSGSAEQYFGPGTRLTVT.

V is TRBV13 and J is TRBJ2-7, with 11 bases lining up with TRBD2. The CDR3 extends over 15 amino acids. J was trimmed by 8 bases and V by 5 bases; bases with no gene match: 11. CDR1 and CDR2 (germline): PRHDT, FYEKMQ (reference sequence). The CDR3 DNA sequence: TGTGCCAGCAGCGCCGGGACTAGCGGTTCAATACAGCAGTACTTC. Translation: CASSAGTSGSIQQYF. Filled out from reference TRBV13 and TRBJ2-7, the complete variable domain reads AAGVIQSPRHLIKEKRETATLKCYPIPRHDTVYWYQQGPGQDPQFLISFYEKMQSDKGSIPDRFSAQQFSDYHSELNMSSLELGDSALYFCASSAGTSGSIQQYFGPGTRLTVT.

A word on this clone: A read error may account for a junction end that differs from germline. The J gene is TRBJ1-1, the V gene TRBV11-3; possible D gene TRBD1, 5 bases. Per the germline V gene, CDR1 is SGHNT and CDR2 is YENEEA. The CDR3 contains 15 residues. For the CDR3, the DNA is TGTGCCAGCAGCTTCCGGGTCGGGGGGTACACTGAAGTTTTCTTT. Translated: CASSFRVGGYTEVFF.

CDR3 loop: CATSSRLGSGYEQYF. The CDR3 DNA reads as TGCGCCACATCCTCAAGGCTCGGGAGTGGCTACGAGCAGTACTTC. V is TRBV5-1 and J is TRBJ2-7; D is possibly TRBD2 (6 bases). The CDR3 runs 15 residues. V lost 9 bases, J lost 3 bases, and 22 bases lay in between. The germline gives CDR1 SGHRS, CDR2 YFSETQ.

J is TRBJ1-1 and V is TRBV29-1; 9 positions agree with TRBD1. CDR1 and CDR2 (germline): SQVTM, ANQGSEA. The CDR3 extends over 14 amino acids. V lost 6 bases to trimming and J lost 5 bases; unmatched junction nucleotides: 10. CDR3 sequence (DNA): TGCAGCGTGGCCGGGACAGGGTTCGAGACTGAAGCTTTCTTT. Translating it yields CSVAGTGFETEAFF.

The genes are TRBV6-4 and TRBJ2-1, with TRBD2 matching 8 bases. This CDR3 is 17 amino acids long. CDR1 is MRHNA, CDR2 SNTAGT, per germline. The V gene end was trimmed by 5 bases and the J gene end by 7 bases; junction bases not matched to a gene: 16. The CDR3 region has the DNA TGTGCCAGCAGTAATAACTACCCAGCGGGAGAGGGAAATGAGCAGTTCTTC. Its translation is CASSNNYPAGEGNEQFF.

The gene calls are TRBV6-5 and TRBJ2-7, with TRBD2 identical over 7 bases. CDR1 MNHEY and CDR2 SVGAGI come from the germline V gene. This CDR3 has 14 residues. V shed 5 bases, J shed 3 bases, and the junction held 7 bases outside the gene matches. The CDR3 loop reads CASSPGLGGYEQYF. The CDR3 region has the DNA TGTGCCAGCAGTCCCGGACTAGGTGGCTACGAGCAGTACTTC.

The gene calls are TRBV7-2 and TRBJ1-5; D is ambiguous. V was clipped by 2 bases and J by 3 bases, with 14 bases between them. Germline V lookup: CDR1 SGHTA, CDR2 FQGNSA. The CDR3 consists of 16 residues. CDR3 DNA: TGTGCCAGCAGCTTAAGTAGTCCGGGCTTCAATCAGCCCCAGCATTTT. It translates to CASSLSSPGFNQPQHF.

V and J are TRBV9 and TRBJ1-4, with TRBD1 as a possible D gene (5 bases). V dropped 4 bases and J dropped 8 bases, with 9 bases sitting between them. CDR1 and CDR2 from the germline V gene are SGDLS and YYNGEE. This CDR3 spans 12 amino acids. The CDR3 region has the DNA TGTGCCAGCAGCAGGGACCTCGAAAAACTGTTTTTT. Amino acid sequence: CASSRDLEKLFF.

This chain joins TRBV30 and TRBJ1-2, with D maybe TRBD1 (5 bases). Germline V CDR1 and CDR2: GTSNPN, SVGIG (reference sequence). The V and J ends lost 6 bases and 4 bases respectively, with 15 bases between them. The CDR3 loop spans 13 amino acids. The CDR3 here is CACSRDRPYGYTF. CDR3 DNA sequence: TGTGCCTGCTCTAGGGACCGCCCCTATGGCTACACCTTC.

The rearrangement joins TRBV15 to TRBJ2-7; the D is unclear. The CDR3 is made up of 17 amino acids. The germline CDR1 and CDR2 sequences are LNHNV and YYDKDF (reference sequence). The V end lost 0 bases, the J end lost 0 bases, and 15 bases lay between the germline ends. CDR3 bases: TGTGCCACCAGCAGAGATCCTGCAAGGGTGAGCTCCTACGAGCAGTACTTC. As protein: CATSRDPARVSSYEQYF.

The chain carries TRBV7-9 and TRBJ2-5; TRBD2 aligns across 8 bases. V was clipped by 3 bases and J by 5 bases; unmatched bases: 5. This CDR3 has 14 residues. Germline V gene lookup returns CDR1 SEHNR and CDR2 FQNEAQ (reference sequence). DNA of the CDR3: TGTGCCAGCAGCTTGGGACTAGGGCGGGAGACCCAGTACTTC. It encodes CASSLGLGRETQYF. Variable domain in full (rest from reference TRBV7-9 and TRBJ2-5): DTGVSQNPRHKITKRGQNVTFRCDPISEHNRLYWYRQTLGQGPEFLTYFQNEAQLEKSRLLSDRFSAERPKGSFSTLEIQRTEQGDSAMYLCASSLGLGRETQYFGPGTRLLVL.

This clone occurred a few times. The chain uses TRBV6-5 and TRBJ1-1; TRBD1 might be the D (5 bases). Germline V gene lookup returns CDR1 MNHEY and CDR2 SVGAGI. V was shortened by 8 bases and J by 1 base, with 8 bases between the two germline ends. CDR3 length: 12 residues. The CDR3 is CASRGRNTEAFF. CDR3 sequence (DNA): TGTGCCAGCCGGGGCCGGAACACTGAAGCTTTCTTT.